This T cell receptor (beta chain) was identified in a study of blood T cell repertoires in COVID-19. The wider study: PBMCs, B-cell-depleted T cells, or T cells were the source of the cDNA or gDNA that made up the material.

The germline V gene encodes CDR1 MDHEN and CDR2 SYDVKM. V was shortened by 0 bases and J by 3 bases, with 6 bases between the two germline ends. This CDR3 comprises 15 residues. As originally analysed: Amplification from reference gene primers served as the basis for estimated nucleated cell counts. Produced via immunoSEQ multiplex PCR; TCRdb's table is partial and in-frame only. V, J and clone size are taken as reported in that table, and D and trimming were inferred from the DNA itself. The table shows over 600,000 clones, with more than 80% occurring only once. Sequences were obtained from peripheral blood. This sequence originates from a woman aged 18-29 years with acute or convalescent COVID-19. The chain uses TRBV28 and TRBJ2-6; a possible D gene is TRBD1 (5 bases). CDR3 in DNA: TGTGCCAGCAGTTTATGGGGGCGTGGGGCCAACGTCCTGACTTTC. As protein: CASSLWGRGANVLTF.